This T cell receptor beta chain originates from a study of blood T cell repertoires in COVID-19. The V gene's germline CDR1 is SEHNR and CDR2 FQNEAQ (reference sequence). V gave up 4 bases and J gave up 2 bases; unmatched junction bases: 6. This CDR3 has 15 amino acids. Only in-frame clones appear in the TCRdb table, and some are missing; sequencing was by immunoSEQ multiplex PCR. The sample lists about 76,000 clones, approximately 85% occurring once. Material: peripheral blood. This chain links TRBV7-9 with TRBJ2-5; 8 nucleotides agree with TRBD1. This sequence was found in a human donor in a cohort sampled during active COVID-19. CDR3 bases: TGTGCCAGCAGCTCTTACTGGACAGGGCAAGAGACCCAGTACTTC. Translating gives CASSSYWTGQETQYF.